This T cell receptor beta chain derives from a study of T cell responses to AZD1222 COVID-19 vaccine. TCRdb's copy holds only in-frame clones and misses some; the assay was immunoSEQ multiplex PCR. In the table there are around 130,000 clones, 93% of which are singletons. The material sequenced was peripheral blood, taken on day 0 of AZD1222 vaccination. The source of this sequence is an adult in good health.

The CDR3 nucleotides are TGTGCCAGCAGGGTAACAGGGGGCAGGATAAATGAAAAACTGTTTTTT. Translation gives CASRVTGGRINEKLFF. The rearrangement joins TRBV7-8 to TRBJ1-4, with 9 bases matching TRBD1. CDR3 length equals 16 residues. CDR1 is SGHVS, CDR2 FQNEAQ, per germline. The junction had 10 bases not matched to a gene; V was cut back by 6 bases and J by 5 bases.